Here is one T cell receptor (beta chain) with its context. This specimen belongs to a study of shared clonotypes between healthy human individuals. CD45RO-negative cells were positively selected for CCR7, leaving out terminally differentiated effector memory CD45RA+ cells. Here immunoSEQ multiplex PCR was the method, and the copy in TCRdb shows in-frame clones only, minus some. The sample carries 1.5 million to 2.5 million clones, just under 95% recorded once. The sequenced sample was naive CD8+ T cells sorted from blood. The receptor's source is a man in his late teens or twenties in good health.

The CDR3 DNA sequence: TGTGCCAGCAGTTCCTTGGACAGGGAGGAGAGTGCCTACGAGCAGTACTTC. This sequence encodes CASSSLDREESAYEQYF. The chain uses TRBV28 and TRBJ2-7; 8 positions match TRBD1. V shed 4 bases and J 2 bases; nucleotides not matched to a gene: 13. This CDR3 spans 17 amino acids. In germline, CDR1 is MDHEN, CDR2 SYDVKM.